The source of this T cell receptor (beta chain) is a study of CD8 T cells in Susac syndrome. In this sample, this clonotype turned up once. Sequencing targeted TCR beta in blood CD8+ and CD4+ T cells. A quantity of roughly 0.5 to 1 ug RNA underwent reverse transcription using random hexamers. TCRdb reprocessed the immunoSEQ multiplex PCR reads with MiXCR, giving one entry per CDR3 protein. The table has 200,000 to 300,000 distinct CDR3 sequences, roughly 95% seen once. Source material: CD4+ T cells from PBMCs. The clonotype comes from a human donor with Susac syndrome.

The CDR3 DNA reads as TGTGCCAGCAGCGGCGGACAGTTCTATGGCTACACCTTC. As protein: CASSGGQFYGYTF. The V and J genes are TRBV7-9 and TRBJ1-2, with D maybe TRBD1 (6 bases). Per germline, CDR1 SEHNR and CDR2 FQNEAQ (reference sequence). This CDR3 comprises 13 residues. V was clipped by 5 bases and J by 4 bases, with 11 bases between them.